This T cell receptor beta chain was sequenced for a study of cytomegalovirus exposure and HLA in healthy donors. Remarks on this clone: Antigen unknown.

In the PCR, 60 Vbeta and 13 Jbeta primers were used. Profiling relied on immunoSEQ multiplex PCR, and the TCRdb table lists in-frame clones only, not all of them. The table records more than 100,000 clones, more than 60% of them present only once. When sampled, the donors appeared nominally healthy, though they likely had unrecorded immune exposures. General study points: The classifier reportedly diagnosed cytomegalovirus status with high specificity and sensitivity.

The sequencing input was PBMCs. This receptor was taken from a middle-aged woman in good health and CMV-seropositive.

The DNA of the CDR3 is TGTGCCAGCAGTGGCCGTCCGGGACAGGGGGAAGAGACCCAGTACTTC. Its translation is CASSGRPGQGEETQYF. The chain carries TRBV6-6 and TRBJ2-5; 11 bases align to TRBD1. V lost 5 bases and J lost 3; bases outside the gene matches: 8. CDR1 MNHNY and CDR2 SVGAGI come from the germline V gene (reference sequence). This CDR3 has 16 residues.